The 11 T cell receptor beta chains below were found in one sample sequenced in a study of blood T cell repertoires in COVID-19. Only in-frame clones appear in the TCRdb table, and some are missing; sequencing was by immunoSEQ multiplex PCR. The sample consists of approximately 260,000 clones, 89% of them appearing once. Material: peripheral blood. Every receptor here comes from a man aged 50 to 59 with acute or convalescent COVID-19.

The V call is TRBV15, the J call TRBJ2-2, with 9 bases identical to TRBD1. This CDR3 has 13 residues. CDR1 and CDR2 (germline): LNHNV, YYDKDF (reference sequence). J lost 4 bases, V lost 8 bases, and 2 bases had no gene match. CDR3 amino acids: CATGTGSTGELFF. CDR3 coding DNA: TGTGCCACCGGGACAGGGAGCACCGGGGAGCTGTTTTTT.

This clone was counted only a few times. This chain links TRBV11-2 with TRBJ1-3, with no clear D. Germline CDR1 and CDR2: SGHAT and FQNNGV. CDR3 length: 13 amino acids. Trimming removed 0 bases from V and 7 bases from J, with 7 bases in between. The DNA of the CDR3 is TGTGCCAGCAGCTTAGAGCCCGGGAACACCATATATTTT. Encoded protein: CASSLEPGNTIYF.

The gene calls are TRBV19 and TRBJ1-1; 7 bases are a match to TRBD1. The CDR3 runs 16 residues. V lost 0 bases and J lost 4; bases outside the gene matches: 8. Germline V gene lookup returns CDR1 LNHDA and CDR2 SQIVND (reference sequence). For the CDR3, the DNA is TGTGCCAGTAGTATAGACGGCTGGCAGGGGGGCACTGAAGCTTTCTTT. Protein product: CASSIDGWQGGTEAFF.

This clone was seen only a few times. The identical CDR3 is also encoded by other nucleotide sequences in the sample. The chain is built from TRBV5-6 and TRBJ2-7; 8 positions agree with TRBD2. CDR3 size: 15 residues. The V gene end was trimmed by 4 bases and the J gene end by 1 base; junction bases not matched to a gene: 7. Germline V gene sequence: CDR1 SGHDT, CDR2 YYEEEE. CDR3 DNA sequence: TGTGCCAGCAGCCCTGAGCGGGGGAGATCCTACGAGCAGTACTTC. This gives the protein CASSPERGRSYEQYF.

The gene calls are TRBV19 and TRBJ1-2; the D is unclear. V was pared by 2 bases and J by 2 bases, with 12 bases between. The CDR3 spans 15 residues. Germline V gene lookup returns CDR1 LNHDA and CDR2 SQIVND (reference sequence). The CDR3 DNA is TGTGCCAGTAGTATAAACTGGGCATGGAACTATGGCTACACCTTC. Protein: CASSINWAWNYGYTF.

This clone appeared a single time. The J gene is TRBJ1-4, the V gene TRBV3-1 (or the pseudogene TRBV3-2); TRBD1 is a possible D gene (5 bases). The V end lost 3 bases, the J end lost 8 bases, and 10 bases lay between the germline ends. This CDR3 is built from 13 residues. Germline CDR1 and CDR2: LGHDT and YNNKEL (reference sequence). The CDR3 nucleotides read TGTGCCAGCAGCCACGGTGGGGGGGAAAAACTGTTTTTT. This translates into CASSHGGGEKLFF.

The chain recombines TRBV3-1 (or the pseudogene TRBV3-2) with TRBJ1-2, with TRBD1 identical over 8 bases. CDR1 is LGHDT and CDR2 is YNNKEL in the germline V gene (reference sequence). Trimming cost V 4 bases and J 8 bases; bases outside gene matches: 3. The length of the CDR3 is 12 residues. The CDR3 region has the DNA TGTGCCAGCAGCCGGACAGGGTACGGCTACACCTTC. Encoded protein: CASSRTGYGYTF.

This chain joins TRBV18 and TRBJ1-1; 10 bases match TRBD1. With 2 bases clipped from V and 8 bases from J, the junction kept 8 bases outside the gene matches. The length of the CDR3 is 15 residues. Germline loops: CDR1 KGHSH, CDR2 LQKENI. The CDR3 here is CASSPGTGAVVEAFF. The CDR3 DNA sequence: TGTGCCAGCTCACCAGGGACAGGGGCTGTCGTAGAAGCTTTCTTT.

This sequence joins TRBV2 and TRBJ2-7, with D maybe TRBD1 (5 bases). The CDR3 consists of 12 residues. Trimming pared 8 bases from V and 2 bases from J, leaving 10 bases between. In germline, CDR1 is SNHLY, CDR2 FYNNEI. The CDR3 coding sequence is TGTGCCAGCTCTCAGGGTACCTACGAGCAGTACTTC. It translates to CASSQGTYEQYF.

The chain employs TRBV6-2 or TRBV6-3 and TRBJ1-5, with 11 positions matching TRBD1. In germline, CDR1 is MNHEY, CDR2 SVGEGT. Unmatched junction bases numbered 10, after V lost 5 bases and J lost 4 bases. The CDR3 has 17 residues. The CDR3 spells CASSTRPGTGGNQPQHF. The DNA for the CDR3 is TGTGCCAGCAGTACCCGACCCGGGACAGGGGGAAATCAGCCCCAGCATTTT.

This sequence joins TRBV3-1 (or the pseudogene TRBV3-2) and TRBJ2-2, with a tentative D call TRBD2 (5 bases). The CDR3 consists of 13 residues. V was pared by 3 bases and J by 7 bases, with 9 bases between. Germline V CDR1 and CDR2: LGHDT, YNNKEL (reference sequence). The CDR3 is CASSHGDGGELFF. Here the CDR3 DNA reads TGTGCCAGCAGCCACGGGGATGGCGGGGAGCTGTTTTTT.